A single T cell receptor (beta chain) is shown here with its context. Its antigen remains undetermined. There are no base qualities to consult, and no much larger clone falls within one base. Genomic DNA was extracted from sorted cells for sequencing of the TCRbeta CDR3 region. TCRbeta CDR3 regions were sequenced using the immunoSEQ Assay. Here the immuneACCESS table is served through TCRdb, limited to in-frame sequences with V and J called. Missing clones are a known gap in these copies; in checked studies unresolved V genes cover under half, and the rest lacks a known reason. Counted in this sample were 33,000 or so clones; around 84% of them appeared once. The top ten constitute 13% of the sample. The sample is drawn from a study of OX40 agonist ivuxolimab in advanced cancers. Study-wide context: Ivuxolimab was a fully human IgG2 agonistic monoclonal antibody targeting the costimulatory receptor OX40 (CD134). Prior anti-PD-1, anti-PD-L1 or anti-CTLA-4 therapy was permitted, and checkpoint inhibitors had been received by roughly 42% of dose-escalation patients. The paper reports the monotherapy dose-escalation portion (N = 52 patients) of the phase I ivuxolimab trial. In the dose-escalation cohort, around 80% of patients were male, and the mean age was around 60 years with a range of roughly 23 to 79. Of the roughly 51 patients in dose escalation, about 20 had hepatocellular carcinoma, about 15 had melanoma, 9 had renal cell carcinoma and 9 had head and neck cancer. Peripheral TCRbeta sequencing was intended to test whether TCR sequence diversity was altered and clonal T-cell expansion was caused by ivuxolimab. Intravenous ivuxolimab was administered to patients every 2 weeks at six dose levels: 0.01, 0.1, 0.3, 1.5, 3 and 10 mg/kg. Partial responses occurred in three dose-escalation patients: two with cutaneous melanoma and one with hepatocellular carcinoma.

Here is what the overall study found, with its caveats: In the 0.1-3.0 mg/kg groups, partial responders had among the lowest normalized peripheral clonal expansion, particularly in CD8+ T cells. Low levels of normalized T-cell clonal expansion were also seen in some patients who did not respond. At doses of 0.1 to 3.0 mg/kg, clonal expansion of both CD4+ and CD8+ T cells in blood was seen between baseline and week 6. On average, CD8+ T cells showed more expanded clones than CD4+ T cells after ivuxolimab. The antigen specificity of the clonally expanded peripheral T cells was not determined.

Patients with autoimmune disease history or receiving systemic immunosuppression were excluded from the trial. Peripheral blood for TCR sequencing was collected from all dose cohorts at baseline, on cycle 4 day 1, and on cycle 7 day 1. The samples were drawn from a first-in-human, open-label, multicenter phase I dose-escalation trial of ivuxolimab. Adults with locally advanced or metastatic melanoma, renal cell carcinoma, hepatocellular carcinoma or head and neck squamous cell carcinoma were enrolled in the trial. CD4+ and CD8+ T cells were sorted separately from peripheral blood before TCR sequencing. Via the germline V gene, CDR1 is SGHRS and CDR2 YFSETQ. The CDR3 spans 14 residues, from the cysteine through the phenylalanine. Only the CDR3 region is kept as DNA, spanning 42 bases read in frame from base 1. Trimming removed 0 bases from V and 4 bases from J, leaving 10 bases between the germline ends.

The sequences come from CD4+ or CD8+ T cells sorted from blood, collected in a trial of the OX40 agonist ivuxolimab. The rearrangement joined TRBV5-1 to TRBJ1-1, with no D gene named confidently. The TCR was taken from an adult with an advanced solid tumor such as melanoma, head and neck, liver or kidney cancer. The CDR3 corresponds to CASSLEGWGTEAFF. The nucleotide sequence reads as follows: TGCGCCAGCAGCTTGGAAGGGTGGGGCACTGAAGCTTTCTTT.